Below, 9 T cell receptor beta chains from the same sample are listed, as sequenced in a study of human T cells and chemical hapten exposure. In TCRdb, the RACE reads were re-called with MiXCR into one record per CDR3 protein. The sample contains 40,000 or so distinct CDR3 sequences, 10% to 13% of which appear only once. Sample time point: pre-sensitization, week 0. Described treatment: therapeutic diphenylcyclopropenone sensitization with weekly scalp DPC. The specimen comprised whole blood, sampled in connection with sensitization to the hapten diphenylcyclopropenone (DPC). Receptors were obtained from a man aged 25-45 years with alopecia areata. Some clones in this sample may be carry-over from other donors' samples.

This clonotype was recorded a few times. The chain recombines TRBV7-3 with TRBJ2-5, with 8 bases fitting TRBD2. V lost 2 bases and J lost 5; bases outside the gene matches: 1. The CDR3 sequence is 13 residues long. Germline V gene data show CDR1 as SGHTA and CDR2 as FQGTGA. This chain's CDR3 is CASSLREGETQYF. Here the CDR3 DNA reads TGTGCCAGCAGCTTACGGGAGGGGGAGACCCAGTACTTC. The full variable domain, its missing parts supplied by reference TRBV7-3 and TRBJ2-5, is GAGVSQTPSNKVTEKGKYVELRCDPISGHTALYWYRQSLGQGPEFLIYFQGTGAADDSGLPNDRFFAVRPEGSVSTLKIQRTERGDSAVYLCASSLREGETQYFGPGTRLLVL.

The chain has TRBV4-3 and TRBJ2-1, with 7 positions matching TRBD2. Germline trimming cut 6 bases from V and 9 bases from J; bases unmatched to any gene: 17. This CDR3 has 16 residues. Germline-derived CDR1 and CDR2 are LGHNA and YSLEER. The CDR3 DNA reads TGCGCCAGCAGGGAAAATGGGGCGGGAGTTTGGGGTGAGCAGTTCTTC. The encoded protein is CASRENGAGVWGEQFF.

This clonotype was detected ten times or more. The chain carries TRBV20-1 and TRBJ2-3; the match to TRBD2 covers 12 bases. The CDR3 runs 14 residues. Germline assignment: CDR1 DFQATT and CDR2 SNEGSKA (reference sequence). Germline trimming cut 4 bases from V and 8 bases from J; bases unmatched to any gene: 7. The CDR3 loop is CSATTSGRSATQYF. The CDR3 bases are TGCAGTGCTACAACTAGCGGGAGGTCGGCTACGCAGTATTTT.

This clonotype was seen many times. The CDR3 spells CASSYSLVYNEQFF. CDR3 DNA: TGTGCCAGCAGTTATTCCCTAGTATACAATGAGCAGTTCTTC. This chain links TRBV6-6 with TRBJ2-1; the D is unclear. The germline gives CDR1 MNHNY, CDR2 SVGAGI (reference sequence). This CDR3 has 14 residues. Deletions cut 3 bases from V and 4 bases from J, with 10 bases between.

V gene TRBV9 combines with J gene TRBJ2-2; D unclear. This CDR3 is 15 amino acids long. Trimming took 0 bases from V and 1 from J, leaving 7 bases between them. Germline V lookup: CDR1 SGDLS, CDR2 YYNGEE. CDR3 loop: CASSVDWRNTGELFF. CDR3 nucleotides: TGTGCCAGCAGCGTAGACTGGAGGAACACCGGGGAGCTGTTTTTT.

This clonotype was seen a handful of times. The CDR3 loop is CASSQEDLLEKLFF. CDR3 nucleotide sequence: TGCGCCAGCAGCCAAGAGGACCTGTTGGAAAAACTGTTTTTT. The V and J genes are TRBV4-1 and TRBJ1-4, with D unresolved. CDR3 size: 14 residues. With 0 bases removed from V and 8 bases from J, the gap between germline ends came to 10 bases. Per the germline V gene, CDR1 is MGHRA and CDR2 is YSYEKL.

This clonotype occurred a few times. The chain employs TRBV5-1 and TRBJ1-5; D gene ambiguous. The germline V and J ends were trimmed by 4 bases and 0 bases, with 11 bases remaining between them. CDR1 is SGHRS, CDR2 YFSETQ, per germline. This CDR3 has 15 residues. CDR3 nucleotide sequence: TGCGCCAGCAGCAAGGGAGGAGGTAGCAATCAGCCCCAGCATTTT. Its protein is CASSKGGGSNQPQHF.

This clonotype has more than one count but fewer than ten. The rearrangement uses TRBV27 and TRBJ1-5; possible D gene TRBD1, 5 bases. The CDR3 consists of 14 residues. Per the germline V gene, CDR1 is MNHEY and CDR2 is SMNVEV (reference sequence). Trimming stripped 2 bases from V and 3 bases from J, with 8 bases between. The CDR3 nucleotides read TGTGCCAGCAGTTTACAGGGCCACAATCAGCCCCAGCATTTT. Its translation: CASSLQGHNQPQHF.

This clonotype has more than one count but fewer than ten. The V and J genes are TRBV12-2 and TRBJ2-1; the table names TRBD1, a call not compared with the DNA. TRBV12-2 is described as a pseudogene. CDR3 length equals 22 residues. The CDR3 loop reads CASRFQVSHMMPAGVSNNEQFF. CDR3 nucleotides: TGTGCAAGTCGCTTCCAAGTTTCCCACATGATGCCTGCGGGGGTCAGTAACAATGAGCAGTTCTTC.